This entry is about one T cell receptor beta chain. This specimen belongs to a study of tumor-infiltrating lymphocytes in primary liver carcinoma. Turning to the study itself: Men as well as women, aged 30 to 69 years, made up the patients. Spanning 4.2 to 10 cm, the tumors were T1-T3 N0M0.

The study co-extracted DNA and RNA from around 20-30 mg of unsorted bulk tissue. Surgical resection was the treatment these patients received for primary liver carcinoma. Enrolled patients were chronically infected with HBV and treatment-naive. TCR beta cDNA was prepared out of 500 ng total RNA by means of a constant-region primer. The TCR beta library was amplified through three nested multiplex PCR rounds in a modified ARM-PCR procedure. The study ran its first two PCR rounds for nine to eleven cycles each, using TRBV1-TRBV30 forward primers and a C-beta reverse primer. TCRdb used MiXCR to reprocess the multiplex PCR reads, holding one entry per CDR3 protein. Of 20,000 to 25,000 distinct CDR3 sequences listed, 60% to 80% were seen once; the top ten hold roughly a third. Per germline, CDR1 LGHNA and CDR2 YNFKEQ. The CDR3 has 16 amino acids. The trim removed 1 base at V and 6 bases at J, leaving 5 bases unmatched.

This rearrangement joins TRBV4-2 to TRBJ2-1, with 11 bases lining up with TRBD2. Sequencing input: liver tumor tissue from sampling region 5. Specified subset: tumor region T5, tumor centre. The sequence came from a woman aged 30 to 39 with primary liver carcinoma and hepatitis B virus infection. The CDR3 nucleotides are TGTGCCAGCAGCCAAGCCAAGGGACTAGCGGCCAATGAGCAGTTCTTC. Its protein is CASSQAKGLAANEQFF.